These 26 T cell receptor beta chains came from one sample sequenced in a study of neurological immune-mediated disorders. TCRdb reprocessed the 5' RACE reads via MiXCR and lists one record per CDR3 protein. The data show 50,000 or so distinct CDR3 sequences, about 3.5% seen once. The sequenced material came from PBMCs. These TCRs come from a man aged 25-45 years with multiple sclerosis.

This clonotype was seen repeatedly, ten times or more. V is TRBV6-5 and J is TRBJ1-1, with 11 bases identical to TRBD1. The CDR3 sequence is 15 residues long. Germline loops: CDR1 MNHEY, CDR2 SVGAGI. J lost 4 bases, V lost 5 bases, and 6 bases had no gene match. DNA for the CDR3: TGTGCCAGCAGTGGGGACAGGGGGTTTAGCACTGAAGCTTTCTTT. This translates into CASSGDRGFSTEAFF.

This clonotype was seen only a few times. V gene TRBV2 combines with J gene TRBJ2-7; D gene ambiguous. Per germline, CDR1 SNHLY and CDR2 FYNNEI. V was trimmed by 6 bases and J by 6 bases, leaving 9 bases between them. The CDR3 is 11 residues long. CDR3 sequence: CASRSVGEQYF. CDR3 nucleotide sequence: TGTGCCAGCAGAAGCGTCGGCGAGCAGTACTTC.

The sample holds many counts of this clonotype. The chain recombines TRBV27 with TRBJ2-2; D is unclear. The CDR3 consists of 13 residues. CDR1 MNHEY and CDR2 SMNVEV come from the germline V gene (reference sequence). V shed 6 bases and J shed 3 bases, with 8 bases lying between them. The CDR3 DNA reads TGTGCCAGCAGGGGGTCAGACACCGGGGAGCTGTTTTTT. Translated, it gives CASRGSDTGELFF.

This clonotype was seen at least ten times. This chain links TRBV5-1 with TRBJ2-5, with D unresolved. Germline assignment: CDR1 SGHRS and CDR2 YFSETQ. The CDR3 consists of 15 residues. Trimming took 1 base from V and 4 from J, leaving 14 bases between them. In nucleotides, the CDR3 is TGCGCCAGCAGCTTGTTGGATAGGGCTGGAGAGACCCAGTACTTC. It encodes CASSLLDRAGETQYF. Full variable domain (outside the CDR3, taken from reference TRBV5-1 and TRBJ2-5): KAGVTQTPRYLIKTRGQQVTLSCSPISGHRSVSWYQQTPGQGLQFLFEYFSETQRNKGNFPGRFSGRQFSNSRSEMNVSTLELGDSALYLCASSLLDRAGETQYFGPGTRLLVL.

The gene calls are TRBV18 and TRBJ2-2, with a tentative D call TRBD1 (6 bases). The CDR3 spans 14 residues. CDR1 KGHSH and CDR2 LQKENI come from the germline V gene. V lost 2 bases and J lost 4, with 8 bases in between. The CDR3 here is CASSPGRGTGELFF. The CDR3 nucleotides read TGTGCCAGCTCACCAGGCAGGGGCACCGGGGAGCTGTTTTTT. Using reference TRBV18 and TRBJ2-2 for the parts outside the CDR3, the full variable domain is NAGVMQNPRHLVRRRGQEARLRCSPMKGHSHVYWYRQLPEEGLKFMVYLQKENIIDESGMPKERFSAEFPKEGPSILRIQQVVRGDSAAYFCASSPGRGTGELFFGEGSRLTVL.

This clonotype came up many times. The chain combines TRBV10-2 with TRBJ1-5; 11 bases map to TRBD1. CDR1 WSHSY and CDR2 SAAADI come from the germline V gene. CDR3 length equals 14 residues. The ends lost 6 bases at V and 7 bases at J; junction bases unmatched: 5. In DNA form, the CDR3 reads TGCGCCAGCAGCCCCGGGACAGGGGGACAGCCCCAGCATTTT. This sequence encodes CASSPGTGGQPQHF.

This clonotype showed up just a few times. The junction differs from germline at one of its ends, possibly a read error. The rearrangement uses TRBV27 and TRBJ1-5; D might be TRBD1 (5 bases). CDR1 and CDR2 from the germline V gene are MNHEY and SMNVEV (reference sequence). The CDR3 spans 14 residues. The CDR3 is CASAGRLGVQPQNF. The DNA of the CDR3 is TGTGCCAGTGCGGGACGCTTGGGCGTTCAGCCCCAGAATTTT.

This clonotype appeared a few times. The chain uses TRBV5-1 and TRBJ2-3; 12 bases are shared with TRBD1. Germline assignment: CDR1 SGHRS and CDR2 YFSETQ. V gave up 10 bases and J gave up 0 bases; unmatched junction bases: 9. The CDR3 has 16 amino acids. CDR3 sequence: CASGTGGTSSTDTQYF. The DNA for the CDR3 is TGCGCCTCCGGGACAGGGGGCACCTCGAGCACAGATACGCAGTATTTT.

This clonotype appeared many times. The chain has TRBV7-8 and TRBJ1-1, with 7 nucleotides matching TRBD1. Looked up from germline, CDR1 is SGHVS and CDR2 is FQNEAQ. Trimming at V came to 5 bases and at J to 4 bases, leaving 7 bases not matched to a gene. The CDR3 spans 14 residues. For the CDR3, the DNA is TGTGCCAGCAGCCAGGTACAGGGGATCACTGAAGCTTTCTTT. Translation: CASSQVQGITEAFF.

The sample holds many counts of this clonotype. The chain employs TRBV7-3 and TRBJ2-1; no clear D. This CDR3 spans 14 amino acids. Per germline, CDR1 SGHTA and CDR2 FQGTGA. Trimming pared 5 bases from V and 8 bases from J, leaving 16 bases between. The CDR3 coding sequence is TGTGCCAGCAGCCCCTCCTTAACGGGTCATGAGCAGTTCTTC. Translating gives CASSPSLTGHEQFF.

This clonotype was seen repeatedly, ten times or more. The rearrangement joins TRBV2 to TRBJ2-2, with 9 bases matching TRBD2. Germline CDR1 SNHLY, CDR2 FYNNEI. Germline trimming cut 7 bases from V and 5 bases from J; bases unmatched to any gene: 8. This CDR3 is built from 15 residues. The CDR3 region is CASKFETSGTGELFF. The CDR3 bases are TGTGCCAGCAAATTCGAGACTAGCGGAACCGGGGAGCTGTTTTTT.

This clonotype has more than one count but fewer than ten. The junction does not match germline at one end; this may be a read error. This sequence joins TRBV20-1 and TRBJ1-5; D is unresolved. The CDR3 consists of 13 residues. Looked up from germline, CDR1 is DFQATT and CDR2 is SNEGSKA (reference sequence). In DNA, the CDR3 is TGCAGTGCTAGAATAGATAGCAATCAGCCCCAGAATTTT. Its translation is CSARIDSNQPQNF.

At least ten counts were recorded for this clonotype. The chain combines TRBV29-1 with TRBJ2-2; possibly TRBD2 for D (5 bases). The CDR3 extends over 14 amino acids. Trimming stripped 4 bases from V and 3 bases from J, with 12 bases between. Germline V CDR1 and CDR2: SQVTM, ANQGSEA. The CDR3 protein is CSVGSGLDTGELFF. CDR3 sequence (DNA): TGCAGCGTTGGTTCGGGATTGGACACCGGGGAGCTGTTTTTT.

In its sample, this clonotype was seen many times. This chain links TRBV5-1 with TRBJ2-7; 12 bases map to TRBD2. The CDR3 consists of 17 residues. Germline trimming cut 2 bases from V and 2 bases from J; bases unmatched to any gene: 8. Germline loops: CDR1 SGHRS, CDR2 YFSETQ. The CDR3 loop reads CASSLTSGGPVTYEQYF. The CDR3 DNA follows: TGCGCCAGCAGCTTAACTAGCGGGGGGCCGGTTACCTACGAGCAGTACTTC.

This clonotype came up many times. This chain connects TRBV5-1 to TRBJ1-1; 7 bases are a match to TRBD1. The V gene end was trimmed by 4 bases and the J gene end by 5 bases; junction bases not matched to a gene: 11. CDR1 and CDR2 (germline): SGHRS, YFSETQ. The CDR3 extends over 15 amino acids. This chain's CDR3 is CASSNVQGHETEAFF. DNA of the CDR3: TGCGCCAGCAGCAACGTACAGGGGCACGAAACTGAAGCTTTCTTT.

In its sample, this clonotype was seen many times. The gene calls are TRBV25-1 and TRBJ2-1, with 11 bases that match TRBD2. The germline V gene encodes CDR1 MGHDK and CDR2 SYGVNS. The CDR3 consists of 13 residues. V dropped 9 bases and J dropped 6; count of bases not matched to a gene: 4. CDR3 amino acids: CASSGGAGNEQFF. CDR3 nucleotide sequence: TGTGCCAGTAGCGGGGGGGCTGGCAATGAGCAGTTCTTC.

This clonotype was seen many times. This may be a read error: a much more frequent sequence differs by one nucleotide. The chain joins TRBV5-1 to TRBJ2-1, with D uncertain. Germline CDR1 reads SGHRS; CDR2 reads YFSETQ. This CDR3 spans 13 amino acids. Trimming took 0 bases from V and 9 from J, leaving 10 bases between them. CDR3 nucleotides: TGCGCCAGCAGCTTGGAGAACGGCGGTGAGCAGTTCTTC. Translating gives CASSLENGGEQFF.

On this clonotype: A read error may be the cause here, since a much bigger clone is one base away. The J gene is TRBJ2-5, the V gene TRBV6-1; D possibly corresponds to TRBD1 (5 bases). Germline lookup yields CDR1 MNHNS and CDR2 SASEGT. Trimming left V 10 bases short and J 5 bases short, with 14 bases between. This CDR3 contains 12 residues. The CDR3, as DNA: TGTGCCAACCCGGAACAGGACGAGACCCAGTACTTC. This sequence encodes CANPEQDETQYF.

In this sample, this clonotype turned up many times. V gene TRBV7-8 combines with J gene TRBJ2-3; D possibly corresponds to TRBD1 (6 bases). The CDR3 consists of 15 residues. The V gene's germline CDR1 is SGHVS and CDR2 FQNEAQ. V lost 1 base, J lost 8 bases, and 16 bases lay in between. The CDR3 DNA sequence: TGTGCCAGCAGCTTAGGGGGGCCACCACAGGTTACGCAGTATTTT. Translating gives CASSLGGPPQVTQYF. Complete variable domain (other parts from reference TRBV7-8 and TRBJ2-3): GAGVSQSPRYKVAKRGQDVALRCDPISGHVSLFWYQQALGQGPEFLTYFQNEAQLDKSGLPSDRFFAERPEGSVSTLKIQRTQQEDSAVYLCASSLGGPPQVTQYFGPGTRLTVL.

This clonotype was recorded at least ten times. The chain is built from TRBV2 and TRBJ2-7; 8 bases fit TRBD1. Germline CDR1 is SNHLY and CDR2 is FYNNEI. The CDR3 length is 12 residues. V was clipped by 6 bases and J by 6 bases; unmatched bases: 4. The CDR3 region is CASSGQGPEQYF. CDR3 nucleotides: TGTGCCAGCAGCGGACAGGGACCCGAGCAGTACTTC. The entire variable domain, with the rest obtained from reference TRBV2 and TRBJ2-7, is as follows: EPEVTQTPSHQVTQMGQEVILRCVPISNHLYFYWYRQILGQKVEFLVSFYNNEISEKSEIFDDQFSVERPDGSNFTLKIRSTKLEDSAMYFCASSGQGPEQYFGPGTRLTVT.

This clonotype was recorded many times. Compared with germline, one end of the junction differs, possibly owing to a read error. V usage is TRBV5-4 and J usage is TRBJ1-5; 8 nucleotides align to TRBD1. CDR1 is SGHNT, CDR2 YYREEE, per germline (reference sequence). The CDR3 has 15 amino acids. The CDR3, as DNA: TGTGCCAGCAGCTTGGATCAGGGGGCAGGGCAGCCCCAGAATTTT. Translation gives CASSLDQGAGQPQNF.

In this sample, this clonotype turned up many times. The chain recombines TRBV12-3 or TRBV12-4 with TRBJ1-2; D uncertain. Trimming cost V 3 bases and J 7 bases, with 15 bases left between them. CDR3 length equals 14 residues. The CDR3 DNA follows: TGTGCCAGCAGTTTGGTGACAAACCTGGGTGGCTACACCTTC. Translating gives CASSLVTNLGGYTF.

This clonotype was seen at least ten times. This chain links TRBV6-1 with TRBJ2-3, with D perhaps matching TRBD2 (6 bases). The V end lost 6 bases, the J end lost 0 bases, and 19 bases lay between the germline ends. Germline CDR1 and CDR2: MNHNS and SASEGT. The CDR3 contains 17 residues. CDR3 DNA: TGTGCCAGCAGGGATCCCTTGGGAGGCTCTAGCACAGATACGCAGTATTTT. Translation: CASRDPLGGSSTDTQYF.

The V gene is TRBV6-5, the J gene TRBJ1-3; D remains ambiguous. The CDR3 spans 15 residues. Trimming stripped 7 bases from V and 2 bases from J, with 15 bases between. The germline V gene encodes CDR1 MNHEY and CDR2 SVGAGI. DNA of the CDR3: TGTGCCAGCACTCTCGCCCCGGCTGCTGGAAACACCATATATTTT. This gives the protein CASTLAPAAGNTIYF.

This clonotype appeared many times. V usage is TRBV15 and J usage is TRBJ2-1, with D unresolved. The germline V gene has CDR1 LNHNV and CDR2 YYDKDF (reference sequence). Between the trimmed V and J ends, which lost 2 bases and 11 bases, there was a span of 13 bases. The CDR3 is 13 residues long. CDR3 amino acids: CATSRPTVDQQFF. CDR3 DNA: TGTGCCACCAGCAGACCTACCGTCGATCAGCAGTTCTTC.

About this clonotype itself: No conserved phenylalanine or tryptophan ends this CDR3, so it is likely a read error. This chain joins TRBV5-6 and TRBJ2-5; D is uncertain. Germline CDR1 reads SGHDT; CDR2 reads YYEEEE. The CDR3 spans 11 residues. V lost 1 base and J lost 5, with 3 bases in between. This CDR3 reads CASSLSETQYN. CDR3 coding DNA: TGTGCCAGCAGCTTGTCGGAGACCCAGTACAAC.